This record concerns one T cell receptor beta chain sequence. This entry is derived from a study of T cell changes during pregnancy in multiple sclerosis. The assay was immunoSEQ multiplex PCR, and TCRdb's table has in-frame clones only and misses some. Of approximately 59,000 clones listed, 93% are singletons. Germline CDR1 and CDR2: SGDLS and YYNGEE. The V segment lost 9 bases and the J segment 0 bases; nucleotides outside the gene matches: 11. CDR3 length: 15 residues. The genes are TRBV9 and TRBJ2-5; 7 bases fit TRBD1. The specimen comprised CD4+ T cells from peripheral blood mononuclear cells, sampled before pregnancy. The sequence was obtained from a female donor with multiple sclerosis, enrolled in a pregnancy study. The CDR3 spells CATSPTGVNQETQYF. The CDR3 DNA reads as TGTGCCACCTCACCCACAGGGGTAAACCAAGAGACCCAGTACTTC.